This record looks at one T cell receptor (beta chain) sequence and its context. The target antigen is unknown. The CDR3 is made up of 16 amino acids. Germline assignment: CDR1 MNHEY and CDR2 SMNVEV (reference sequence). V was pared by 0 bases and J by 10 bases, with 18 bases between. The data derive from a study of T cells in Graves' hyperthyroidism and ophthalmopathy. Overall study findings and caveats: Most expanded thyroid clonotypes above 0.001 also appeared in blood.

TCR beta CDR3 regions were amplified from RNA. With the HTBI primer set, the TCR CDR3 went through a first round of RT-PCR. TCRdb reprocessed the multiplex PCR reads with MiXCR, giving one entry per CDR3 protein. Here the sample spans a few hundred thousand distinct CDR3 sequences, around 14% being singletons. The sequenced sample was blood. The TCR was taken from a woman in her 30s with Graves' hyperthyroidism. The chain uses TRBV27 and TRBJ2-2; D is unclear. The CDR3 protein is CASSLSITASYSELFF. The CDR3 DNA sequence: TGTGCCAGCAGTTTATCTATCACAGCGTCATATTCGGAGCTGTTTTTT.